These 10 T cell receptor beta chains originate from one sample sequenced in a study of T-cell memory formation after mild COVID-19 (dated by TCRdb to 2020 to 2022). Library generation was performed with 5' RACE. Sequencing took place on an Illumina NovaSeq 6000. The public reads were reanalyzed by TCRdb: fastp trimming at Q25, MiXCR alignment, in-frame beta chains only. Records with the same CDR3 protein are collapsed into one entry carrying the most frequent genes and DNA. A total of just under 550,000 distinct CDR3 sequences appear in this sample, around 20% of them only once. The top ten constitute around 13% of the sample. The sequencing sample was made of PBMCs or a T cell subset sorted from them (not recorded which). Every receptor here comes from an adult woman who had mild COVID-19 (a few samples of this study predate the infection). The sample titles of this study are shuffled in the database, so cell type and time point are left out; the donor was told from shared clones.

This sequence joins TRBV15 and TRBJ2-7, with D perhaps matching TRBD1 (5 bases). Trimming removed 1 base at V and 3 bases at J, with 7 bases between. This CDR3 has 13 amino acids. Germline-derived CDR1 and CDR2 are LNHNV and YYDKDF (reference sequence). The CDR3 loop is CATSRGQYYEQYF. In DNA, the CDR3 is TGTGCCACCAGCAGAGGACAGTACTACGAGCAGTACTTC. The full variable domain, rest sourced from reference TRBV15 and TRBJ2-7, is DAMVIQNPRYQVTQFGKPVTLSCSQTLNHNVMYWYQQKSSQAPKLLFHYYDKDFNNEADTPDNFQSRRPNTSFCFLDIRSPGLGDTAMYLCATSRGQYYEQYFGPGTRLTVT.

This chain uses TRBV2 with TRBJ2-7; D gene unclear. V lost 7 bases, J lost 6 bases, and 13 bases lay in between. This CDR3 comprises 12 residues. CDR1 and CDR2 (germline): SNHLY, FYNNEI. The chain's CDR3 is CASKLGSGEQYF. In DNA form, the CDR3 reads TGTGCCAGCAAGCTCGGTTCAGGCGAGCAGTACTTC.

The rearrangement joins TRBV7-2 to TRBJ1-4, with 10 bases matching TRBD1. Looked up from germline, CDR1 is SGHTA and CDR2 is FQGNSA. V lost 5 bases, J lost 4 bases, and 7 bases stayed unmatched. CDR3 length equals 16 residues. The CDR3 loop is CASSPRTGGVNEKLFF. CDR3 DNA sequence: TGTGCCAGCAGCCCCCGGACAGGGGGGGTTAATGAAAAACTGTTTTTT.

The rearrangement joins TRBV7-2 to TRBJ2-3, with TRBD2 identical over 8 bases. This CDR3 region has 15 residues. J lost 6 bases, V lost 5 bases, and 10 bases had no gene match. Germline V gene sequence: CDR1 SGHTA, CDR2 FQGNSA. CDR3 loop: CASSLSGSVWDTQYF. The CDR3 nucleotides are TGTGCCAGCAGCCTAAGCGGGAGTGTTTGGGATACGCAGTATTTT.

This clonotype occurred a few times. This chain uses TRBV6-1 with TRBJ1-2; TRBD1 matches 9 bases. CDR3 length equals 13 residues. The germline gives CDR1 MNHNS, CDR2 SASEGT. V was clipped by 6 bases and J by 4 bases; unmatched bases: 3. CDR3 in amino acids: CASRVGQGYGYTF. The CDR3 DNA reads TGTGCCAGCAGGGTGGGACAGGGCTATGGCTACACCTTC.

The chain couples TRBV18 to TRBJ1-1, with D tentatively TRBD1 (5 bases). CDR3 length equals 13 residues. Germline V gene sequence: CDR1 KGHSH, CDR2 LQKENI. Trimming left V 3 bases short and J 6 bases short, with 11 bases between. CDR3 in DNA: TGTGCCAGCTCACCTCCGATGGGGGCTGAAGCTTTCTTT. This sequence encodes CASSPPMGAEAFF.

The V call is TRBV6-5, the J call TRBJ2-2, with 9 bases matching TRBD2. The CDR3 is made up of 15 amino acids. The V segment lost 5 bases and the J segment 7 bases; nucleotides outside the gene matches: 8. Germline V lookup: CDR1 MNHEY, CDR2 SVGAGI. The CDR3 region is CASSDRTSVGGELFF. The DNA for the CDR3 is TGTGCCAGCAGTGACCGGACTAGCGTGGGCGGGGAGCTGTTTTTT.

This clonotype was seen at least ten times. J is TRBJ2-5 and V is TRBV25-1; D not resolved. The CDR3 is made up of 15 amino acids. Trimming removed 2 bases at V and 0 bases at J, with 10 bases between. The germline gives CDR1 MGHDK, CDR2 SYGVNS. CDR3: CASSERQPDQETQYF. DNA of the CDR3: TGTGCCAGCAGTGAACGGCAGCCCGACCAAGAGACCCAGTACTTC.

The chain combines TRBV7-6 with TRBJ2-1; possibly TRBD2 for D (7 bases). The CDR3 runs 16 residues. CDR1 SGHVS and CDR2 FNYEAQ come from the germline V gene. V lost 1 base to trimming and J lost 7 bases, with 17 bases between them. The CDR3 loop is CASSLGRGRRGNEQFF. The CDR3 bases are TGTGCCAGCAGCTTAGGGCGGGGGCGTAGGGGTAATGAGCAGTTCTTC. Complete variable domain (other parts from reference TRBV7-6 and TRBJ2-1): GAGVSQSPRYKVTKRGQDVALRCDPISGHVSLYWYRQALGQGPEFLTYFNYEAQQDKSGLPNDRFSAERPEGSISTLTIQRTEQRDSAMYRCASSLGRGRRGNEQFFGPGTRLTVL.

This clonotype has a handful of counts. The chain has TRBV20-1 and TRBJ2-1, with 13 bases identical to TRBD2. Trimming removed 0 bases from V and 6 bases from J; junction bases left unmatched: 5. Germline lookup yields CDR1 DFQATT and CDR2 SNEGSKA (reference sequence). The CDR3 is made up of 16 amino acids. The CDR3 DNA is TGCAGTGCTAGAGACCTGGGACTAGCGGGGATCAATGAGCAGTTCTTC. Protein product: CSARDLGLAGINEQFF.